Listed here are 8 T cell receptor beta chains from one sample, sequenced in a study of blood T cell repertoires in COVID-19. Sequencing used immunoSEQ multiplex PCR; TCRdb keeps in-frame clones, though not all of them. The sample has 75,000 to 95,000 clones; 80% to 90% are singletons. The sequencing input was peripheral blood. Source of these receptors: a man over 45 with active COVID-19.

The chain employs TRBV7-3 and TRBJ2-1; 11 nucleotides agree with TRBD2. With V trimmed by 5 bases and J by 5 bases, 8 bases remained unmatched. Germline CDR1 and CDR2: SGHTA and FQGTGA. There are 16 residues in the CDR3. Written as DNA, the CDR3 is TGTGCCAGCAGCCTCACTAGCGGGAGCCCAAACAATGAGCAGTTCTTC. Translation gives CASSLTSGSPNNEQFF.

The rearrangement links TRBV15 to TRBJ1-1; D remains ambiguous. CDR3 size: 13 residues. V shed 1 base and J shed 2 bases, with 5 bases lying between them. Germline CDR1 is LNHNV and CDR2 is YYDKDF (reference sequence). Written as DNA, the CDR3 is TGTGCCACCAGCAGAGTAGAAAACACTGAAGCTTTCTTT. Residues: CATSRVENTEAFF.

The CDR3: CAISGGGAHSPLHF. For the CDR3, the DNA is TGTGCCATCAGTGGTGGGGGGGCGCACTCACCCCTCCACTTT. The chain is built from TRBV10-3 and TRBJ1-6; possibly TRBD1 for D (6 bases). The CDR3 has 14 amino acids. Germline values: CDR1 ENHRY, CDR2 SYGVKD. The V and J ends lost 4 bases and 10 bases respectively, with 14 bases between them.

In regard to this clone: Different DNA sequences within this sample yield the same CDR3. This chain connects TRBV19 to TRBJ2-7, with 8 bases identical to TRBD1. V shed 3 bases and J 3 bases; nucleotides not matched to a gene: 1. Per germline, CDR1 LNHDA and CDR2 SQIVND (reference sequence). The CDR3 contains 13 residues. The CDR3 DNA follows: TGTGCCAGTAGTATCGGGACAGGCTACGAGCAGTACTTC. Translating gives CASSIGTGYEQYF.

The CDR3 sequence is CASRMTPQASLEAFF. The CDR3 bases are TGTGCCAGCAGGATGACCCCCCAGGCAAGTCTGGAAGCTTTCTTT. V usage is TRBV5-5 and J usage is TRBJ1-1; D is unresolved. Germline lookup yields CDR1 SGHKS and CDR2 YYEKEE (reference sequence). V lost 5 bases to trimming and J lost 8 bases, with 22 bases between them. The CDR3 has 15 amino acids.

The chain combines TRBV19 with TRBJ1-1; D gene uncertain. There are 13 residues in the CDR3. V dropped 3 bases and J dropped 1 base, with 6 bases sitting between them. Germline V CDR1 and CDR2: LNHDA, SQIVND (reference sequence). In DNA form, the CDR3 reads TGTGCCAGTAGTATGGTAGCGAACACTGAAGCTTTCTTT. Translation gives CASSMVANTEAFF.

V usage is TRBV7-3 and J usage is TRBJ1-2; 9 positions match TRBD1. Germline assignment: CDR1 SGHTA and CDR2 FQGTGA. Trimming took 4 bases from V and 8 from J; bases not matched to a gene: 8. CDR3 size: 14 residues. The CDR3 coding sequence is TGTGCCAGCAGCTACACCGGGACAGGGACCGGCTACACCTTC. It is translated as CASSYTGTGTGYTF.

The chain links TRBV6-5 to TRBJ2-7; weak D call: TRBD2 (6 bases). The CDR3 sequence is 15 residues long. The V end lost 5 bases, the J end lost 0 bases, and 14 bases lay between the germline ends. In germline, CDR1 is MNHEY, CDR2 SVGAGI. The CDR3 nucleotides read TGTGCCAGCAGTCTCCTAGCGACAGACTCCTACGAGCAGTACTTC. Translation: CASSLLATDSYEQYF.